This passage covers 16 T cell receptor beta chains from one sample sequenced in a study of blood T cell repertoires in COVID-19. Sequencing was performed with immunoSEQ multiplex PCR; in TCRdb, only in-frame clones are kept and a portion is missing. The sample lists 200,000 or so clones; approximately 80% were seen once. Sample: peripheral blood. These receptors came from a human donor in a cohort sampled during active COVID-19.

The gene calls are TRBV27 and TRBJ1-2; 10 bases fit TRBD1. The CDR3 is 15 amino acids. Germline CDR1 is MNHEY and CDR2 is SMNVEV (reference sequence). The V and J ends lost 6 bases and 4 bases, in that order; junction bases with no gene match: 8. CDR3 bases: TGTGCCAGCAGAAATCCGGGACAGGGGTTCTATGGCTACACCTTC. Amino acids: CASRNPGQGFYGYTF.

The chain recombines TRBV28 with TRBJ2-4; 7 nucleotides agree with TRBD1. The CDR3 length is 16 residues. V was clipped by 4 bases and J by 0 bases; unmatched bases: 6. Germline assignment: CDR1 MDHEN and CDR2 SYDVKM. DNA for the CDR3: TGTGCCAGCAGTTACCGGGGACAGAGAGCCAAAAACATTCAGTACTTC. This codes for CASSYRGQRAKNIQYF.

The CDR3 protein is CASSWDSGGETQYF. The CDR3 bases are TGCGCCAGCAGCTGGGACTCCGGGGGGGAGACCCAGTACTTC. V usage is TRBV5-1 and J usage is TRBJ2-5; TRBD2 agrees at 7 bases. CDR1 is SGHRS, CDR2 YFSETQ, per germline. This CDR3 comprises 14 residues. V lost 3 bases to trimming and J lost 5 bases; unmatched junction nucleotides: 7.

This sequence joins TRBV6-5 and TRBJ1-3; D remains unclear. V dropped 2 bases and J dropped 10 bases, with 12 bases sitting between them. Per the germline V gene, CDR1 is MNHEY and CDR2 is SVGAGI. This CDR3 is built from 13 residues. CDR3 amino acids: CASSYGDLGTIYF. The CDR3 DNA reads as TGTGCCAGCAGTTACGGAGACTTGGGTACCATATATTTT.

This chain joins TRBV5-1 and TRBJ2-5; 9 bases line up with TRBD1. V shed 1 base, J shed 5 bases, and the junction held 9 bases outside the gene matches. Germline assignment: CDR1 SGHRS and CDR2 YFSETQ. The CDR3 totals 16 residues. As DNA, the CDR3 is TGCGCCAGCAGCTTGAGACCCGGGACAGGGAAGGAGACCCAGTACTTC. The encoded protein is CASSLRPGTGKETQYF.

The chain combines TRBV25-1 with TRBJ2-5; 7 nucleotides line up with TRBD1. Germline V gene lookup returns CDR1 MGHDK and CDR2 SYGVNS. Unmatched junction bases numbered 6, after V lost 6 bases and J lost 5 bases. CDR3 length equals 13 residues. This CDR3 reads CASRQGQWETQYF. For the CDR3, the DNA is TGTGCCAGCAGACAGGGGCAGTGGGAGACCCAGTACTTC.

J is TRBJ2-3 and V is TRBV29-1, with 12 bases lining up with TRBD1. V shed 7 bases and J 7 bases; nucleotides not matched to a gene: 12. The germline CDR1 and CDR2 sequences are SQVTM and ANQGSEA. The CDR3 is 15 residues long. The CDR3 sequence is CSARDRDRGPHTQYF. CDR3 sequence (DNA): TGCAGCGCGCGGGACCGGGACAGGGGGCCCCATACGCAGTATTTT.

The chain employs TRBV27 and TRBJ2-2; tentatively, D is TRBD1 (6 bases). The CDR3 is 18 amino acids. Germline V gives CDR1 MNHEY, CDR2 SMNVEV (reference sequence). Deletions cut 5 bases from V and 5 bases from J, with 24 bases between. The CDR3 coding sequence is TGTGCCAGCAGTAGAACTCCGATGAGGCAGGGGATGACCGGGGAGCTGTTTTTT. Amino acids: CASSRTPMRQGMTGELFF.

The chain combines TRBV6-4 with TRBJ2-5; TRBD2 matches 8 bases. The CDR3 runs to 17 residues. V shed 0 bases and J 5 bases; nucleotides not matched to a gene: 11. The germline gives CDR1 MRHNA, CDR2 SNTAGT. CDR3 nucleotides: TGTGCCAGCAGTGACTCGATATTGCCGGGGGGGGAGGAGACCCAGTACTTC. It encodes CASSDSILPGGEETQYF.

The chain links TRBV5-1 to TRBJ2-3; D not resolved. Per the germline V gene, CDR1 is SGHRS and CDR2 is YFSETQ. Trimming cost V 0 bases and J 0 bases, with 11 bases left between them. The CDR3 is made up of 16 amino acids. For the CDR3, the DNA is TGCGCCAGCAGCTTGGAATCAAGACACAGCACAGATACGCAGTATTTT. Translation gives CASSLESRHSTDTQYF.

The CDR3 reads CASSSGHREQYF. The CDR3, as DNA: TGTGCCAGCAGTTCGGGACACCGAGAGCAGTACTTC. The chain has TRBV27 and TRBJ2-7; tentative D call: TRBD1 (6 bases). V lost 4 bases and J 7 bases, leaving 11 bases between the germline ends. This CDR3 has 12 amino acids. CDR1 is MNHEY, CDR2 SMNVEV, per germline (reference sequence).

V and J are TRBV6-2 or TRBV6-3 and TRBJ2-4; TRBD2 agrees at 8 bases. Germline V CDR1 and CDR2: MNHEY, SVGEGT. The length of the CDR3 is 20 residues. Trimming at V came to 4 bases and at J to 1 base, leaving 18 bases not matched to a gene. The CDR3 loop is CASSFSPSPGGTWAKNIQYF. CDR3 sequence (DNA): TGTGCCAGCAGTTTCAGCCCAAGCCCGGGGGGGACGTGGGCCAAAAACATTCAGTACTTC.

This clone was picked up many times. J is TRBJ2-2 and V is TRBV27; TRBD2 agrees at 8 bases. This CDR3 contains 18 residues. Germline CDR1 MNHEY, CDR2 SMNVEV (reference sequence). The ends lost 2 bases at V and 0 bases at J; junction bases unmatched: 8. CDR3: CASSLPPLAGPNTGELFF. CDR3 nucleotide sequence: TGTGCCAGCAGTTTACCCCCCTTAGCGGGACCGAACACCGGGGAGCTGTTTTTT.

This clone showed up just a few times. The chain couples TRBV27 to TRBJ1-5; TRBD1 agrees at 7 bases. This CDR3 has 15 residues. Germline trimming cut 0 bases from V and 3 bases from J; bases unmatched to any gene: 2. Per germline, CDR1 MNHEY and CDR2 SMNVEV (reference sequence). The CDR3 region is CASSLSTGANQPQHF. Here the CDR3 DNA reads TGTGCCAGCAGTTTATCCACAGGGGCCAATCAGCCCCAGCATTTT.

The chain recombines TRBV7-9 with TRBJ1-4, with TRBD1 matching over 8 bases. The germline CDR1 and CDR2 sequences are SEHNR and FQNEAQ (reference sequence). The CDR3 has 16 residues. J was trimmed by 8 bases and V by 2 bases; bases with no gene match: 10. Here the CDR3 DNA reads TGTGCCAGCAGCTTAAGGCCCCAGGGGGCGGGGGAAAAACTGTTTTTT. Amino acid sequence: CASSLRPQGAGEKLFF.

In DNA, the CDR3 is TGTGCCAGCAGCTTGTCTAGGACTAGAGAGAGGTATACGCAGTATTTT. This gives the protein CASSLSRTRERYTQYF. The J gene is TRBJ2-3, the V gene TRBV5-6; TRBD2 aligns across 7 bases. J lost 7 bases, V lost 1 base, and 12 bases had no gene match. The CDR3 covers 16 residues. CDR1 is SGHDT, CDR2 YYEEEE, per germline. The whole variable domain, remainder taken from reference TRBV5-6 and TRBJ2-3, is DAGVTQSPTHLIKTRGQQVTLRCSPKSGHDTVSWYQQALGQGPQFIFQYYEEEERQRGNFPDRFSGHQFPNYSSELNVNALLLGDSALYLCASSLSRTRERYTQYFGPGTRLTVL.